The 21 T cell receptor beta chains below were found in one sample sequenced in a study of blood T cell repertoires in COVID-19. Sequencing used immunoSEQ multiplex PCR; TCRdb keeps in-frame clones, though not all of them. The sample carries roughly 150,000 clones, approximately 87% recorded once. Sequenced: peripheral blood. The receptor source for this set is a woman in her 70s with COVID-19, enrolled during active disease.

The gene calls are TRBV4-2 and TRBJ1-6, with TRBD1 matching over 10 bases. The germline V gene encodes CDR1 LGHNA and CDR2 YNFKEQ. V lost 2 bases to trimming and J lost 6 bases; unmatched junction nucleotides: 7. This CDR3 is built from 17 residues. The CDR3 loop reads CASSQKGTGVGNSPLHF. CDR3 DNA: TGTGCCAGCAGCCAAAAGGGGACAGGGGTAGGTAATTCACCCCTCCACTTT.

The V call is TRBV28, the J call TRBJ1-5; TRBD1 matches at 7 bases. Trimming cost V 6 bases and J 8 bases; bases outside gene matches: 10. CDR1 is MDHEN and CDR2 is SYDVKM in the germline V gene. CDR3 size: 14 residues. CDR3: CASSPDRDLEPQHF. The CDR3 nucleotides read TGTGCCAGCAGCCCCGACAGGGACCTGGAGCCCCAGCATTTT.

The rearrangement joins TRBV7-6 to TRBJ1-1, with D unresolved. There are 17 residues in the CDR3. V was pared by 2 bases and J by 1 base, with 17 bases between. The V gene's germline CDR1 is SGHVS and CDR2 FNYEAQ. CDR3 nucleotides: TGTGCCAGCAGCTTAAATAACGGGAGACGCTCGAACACTGAAGCTTTCTTT. Protein: CASSLNNGRRSNTEAFF.

CDR3 nucleotide sequence: TGTGCCAGCAGCCAAGGTTTCTTCGGGACAGGGGGGAGAGGGACTGAAGCTTTCTTT. It specifies CASSQGFFGTGGRGTEAFF. The rearrangement uses TRBV3-1 (or the pseudogene TRBV3-2) and TRBJ1-1; 11 bases line up with TRBD1. The CDR3 is 19 residues long. V lost 1 base, J lost 5 bases, and 15 bases stayed unmatched. Per germline, CDR1 LGHDT and CDR2 YNNKEL (reference sequence).

The chain carries TRBV7-3 and TRBJ2-1, with a weak D call TRBD2 (5 bases). CDR1 and CDR2 (germline): SGHTA, FQGTGA. V was shortened by 5 bases and J by 7 bases, with 12 bases between the two germline ends. The length of the CDR3 is 13 residues. The CDR3 DNA is TGTGCCAGCAGCGTGCGTAGGGAGAATGAGCAGTTCTTC. Amino acids: CASSVRRENEQFF.

This clone was counted a single time. J is TRBJ1-2 and V is TRBV4-1; 8 positions agree with TRBD1. Germline loops: CDR1 MGHRA, CDR2 YSYEKL. Losses at the gene ends were 6 bases for V and 0 bases for J; bases not matched to a gene: 12. The CDR3 consists of 17 residues. The CDR3 reads CASSSSGGPLPNYGYTF. For the CDR3, the DNA is TGCGCCAGCAGTTCTTCAGGGGGCCCTCTTCCTAACTATGGCTACACCTTC.

The genes are TRBV3-1 (or the pseudogene TRBV3-2) and TRBJ1-6; D is undetermined. With 1 base removed from V and 2 bases from J, the gap between germline ends came to 6 bases. This CDR3 contains 15 residues. Per germline, CDR1 LGHDT and CDR2 YNNKEL (reference sequence). The CDR3 loop is CASSQGRAYNSPLHF. In DNA form, the CDR3 reads TGTGCCAGCAGCCAAGGCCGGGCCTATAATTCACCCCTCCACTTT.

The V gene is TRBV7-2, the J gene TRBJ2-1, with 7 bases matching TRBD2. The V and J ends lost 1 base and 4 bases, in that order; junction bases with no gene match: 4. This CDR3 is 15 amino acids long. CDR1 and CDR2 (germline): SGHTA, FQGNSA. The CDR3 DNA reads as TGTGCCAGCAGCTTAGAGAAAGCGGGGTACAATGAGCAGTTCTTC. Translated: CASSLEKAGYNEQFF.

This clone was seen only once. This chain joins TRBV28 and TRBJ1-6; D is unresolved. CDR1 is MDHEN, CDR2 SYDVKM, per germline. The ends were cut back, 3 bases at V and 0 bases at J, with 15 bases in the middle. This CDR3 spans 18 amino acids. The CDR3 region has the DNA TGTGCCAGCAGTTTGCTGACCGAAAGGAGCTCCTATAATTCACCCCTCCACTTT. It is translated as CASSLLTERSSYNSPLHF.

A single count supports this clone. The J gene is TRBJ2-5, the V gene TRBV6-2 or TRBV6-3; D may be TRBD2 (5 bases). The CDR3 length is 13 residues. Trimming shortened V by 5 bases and J by 1 base, and 8 bases separated the two germline ends. CDR1 is MNHEY, CDR2 SVGEGT, per germline. CDR3 coding DNA: TGTGCCAGCAGTAGTCGGGGCCAAGAGACCCAGTACTTC. Translation gives CASSSRGQETQYF.

The rearrangement uses TRBV19 and TRBJ1-1; 12 bases fit TRBD1. The junction had 6 bases not matched to a gene; V was cut back by 6 bases and J by 4 bases. The CDR3 loop spans 15 amino acids. CDR1 is LNHDA and CDR2 is SQIVND in the germline V gene (reference sequence). The CDR3 region has the DNA TGTGCCAGTAGACCGGGACAGGGGGCGCGCACTGAAGCTTTCTTT. As protein: CASRPGQGARTEAFF.

V usage is TRBV6-5 and J usage is TRBJ2-7; weak D call: TRBD2 (6 bases). Germline CDR1 MNHEY, CDR2 SVGAGI. Trimming removed 8 bases from V and 0 bases from J, with 14 bases in between. The CDR3 extends over 14 amino acids. In nucleotides, the CDR3 is TGTGCCAGCCGTTTTGGGGGGAGCTCCTACGAGCAGTACTTC. This translates into CASRFGGSSYEQYF.

This sequence joins TRBV18 and TRBJ1-2; 7 nucleotides line up with TRBD1. Germline CDR1 and CDR2: KGHSH and LQKENI. With V trimmed by 5 bases and J by 0 bases, 9 bases remained unmatched. CDR3 size: 16 residues. For the CDR3, the DNA is TGTGCCAGCTCATCCACCGGGACAGAGCCTAACTATGGCTACACCTTC. Amino acids: CASSSTGTEPNYGYTF.

V is TRBV6-5 and J is TRBJ2-1, with D maybe TRBD1 (6 bases). Per the germline V gene, CDR1 is MNHEY and CDR2 is SVGAGI. CDR3 length equals 14 residues. V was clipped by 9 bases and J by 5 bases, with 17 bases between them. CDR3 region: CASLRQDPHNEQFF. CDR3 coding DNA: TGTGCCAGTCTCCGACAGGACCCCCACAATGAGCAGTTCTTC.

The rearrangement uses TRBV5-1 and TRBJ1-5; 9 bases map to TRBD1. CDR1 is SGHRS, CDR2 YFSETQ, per germline. V was clipped by 4 bases and J by 5 bases; unmatched bases: 4. The CDR3 runs 14 residues. As DNA, the CDR3 is TGCGCCAGCAGCGCCACAGGGGGCGATCAGCCCCAGCATTTT. This sequence encodes CASSATGGDQPQHF.

The DNA for the CDR3 is TGTGCCAGCAGTCCAGTAAAGGGACAGGGGCCCCGGGCTTTCTTT. This encodes CASSPVKGQGPRAFF. V gene TRBV28 combines with J gene TRBJ1-1; the match to TRBD1 covers 10 bases. This CDR3 comprises 15 residues. CDR1 is MDHEN and CDR2 is SYDVKM in the germline V gene. Losses at the gene ends were 5 bases for V and 11 bases for J; bases not matched to a gene: 14.

The J gene is TRBJ1-6, the V gene TRBV7-9, with TRBD1 identical over 7 bases. Trimming at V came to 5 bases and at J to 10 bases, leaving 5 bases not matched to a gene. From germline, CDR1 is SEHNR and CDR2 FQNEAQ (reference sequence). This CDR3 is 13 amino acids long. The DNA for the CDR3 is TGTGCCAGCAGCCCAGGGGGACGGTCACCCCTCCACTTT. Its translation: CASSPGGRSPLHF. The whole variable domain, remainder taken from reference TRBV7-9 and TRBJ1-6, is DTGVSQNPRHKITKRGQNVTFRCDPISEHNRLYWYRQTLGQGPEFLTYFQNEAQLEKSRLLSDRFSAERPKGSFSTLEIQRTEQGDSAMYLCASSPGGRSPLHFGNGTRLTVT.

V is TRBV5-1 and J is TRBJ1-3; TRBD1 agrees at 9 bases. Per the germline V gene, CDR1 is SGHRS and CDR2 is YFSETQ. V was pared by 5 bases and J by 4 bases, with 7 bases of the junction left unmatched. The CDR3 covers 15 residues. The CDR3 is CASRRTGQGGNTIYF. CDR3 DNA: TGCGCCAGCAGGCGTACGGGACAGGGCGGAAACACCATATATTTT.

The genes are TRBV6-1 and TRBJ1-6, with D unclear. CDR3 size: 16 residues. The germline V gene encodes CDR1 MNHNS and CDR2 SASEGT. V lost 3 bases and J lost 2, with 11 bases in between. This chain's CDR3 is CASSERARPYNSPLHF. In DNA form, the CDR3 reads TGTGCCAGCAGTGAGAGGGCAAGGCCCTATAATTCACCCCTCCACTTT.

This clone is a singleton in its sample. The chain has TRBV28 and TRBJ2-1, with TRBD2 identical over 11 bases. With V trimmed by 5 bases and J by 2 bases, 5 bases remained unmatched. The CDR3 covers 16 residues. Looked up from germline, CDR1 is MDHEN and CDR2 is SYDVKM. The CDR3 loop is CASSDTSGGTYNEQFF. The DNA of the CDR3 is TGTGCCAGCAGTGACACTAGCGGGGGAACCTACAATGAGCAGTTCTTC.

The chain recombines TRBV18 with TRBJ2-5; 9 bases are shared with TRBD2. V shed 4 bases, J shed 5 bases, and the junction held 8 bases outside the gene matches. Germline CDR1 KGHSH, CDR2 LQKENI. The CDR3 loop spans 15 amino acids. The CDR3 region has the DNA TGTGCCAGCTCACAAGGGACTAGCTGGTGGGAGACCCAGTACTTC. The encoded protein is CASSQGTSWWETQYF.